The 4 T cell receptor beta chains listed next were all sequenced from one sample in a study of blood T cell repertoires in COVID-19. Profiling relied on immunoSEQ multiplex PCR, and the TCRdb table lists in-frame clones only, not all of them. The sample lists about 130,000 clones; over 75% were seen once. What was sequenced was peripheral blood. The receptors derive from a woman of 80 years or more with acute or convalescent COVID-19.

V is TRBV3-1 (or the pseudogene TRBV3-2) and J is TRBJ2-3, with 15 bases aligning to TRBD2. CDR3 size: 17 residues. V shed 4 bases, J shed 8 bases, and the junction held 10 bases outside the gene matches. Germline V gene sequence: CDR1 LGHDT, CDR2 YNNKEL (reference sequence). CDR3 protein: CASSPHTRTSGGATQYF. The CDR3 coding sequence is TGTGCCAGCAGCCCACACACTCGGACTAGCGGGGGGGCTACGCAGTATTTT.

The rearrangement links TRBV19 to TRBJ1-5; D possibly corresponds to TRBD1 (5 bases). Per germline, CDR1 LNHDA and CDR2 SQIVND (reference sequence). CDR3 size: 16 residues. The V end was cut by 6 bases, the J end by 3 bases, with 18 bases between. The CDR3 DNA sequence: TGTGCCAGTAGCATTGGGAGGGGCTTAGTCAATCAGCCCCAGCATTTT. Its protein is CASSIGRGLVNQPQHF.

The CDR3 protein is CASLRAGSTEAFF. The CDR3 DNA sequence: TGTGCCAGCCTCCGGGCAGGGTCCACTGAAGCTTTCTTT. The chain links TRBV19 to TRBJ1-1; D possibly corresponds to TRBD1 (5 bases). Per germline, CDR1 LNHDA and CDR2 SQIVND (reference sequence). Trimming took off 9 bases at V and 4 bases at J, with 15 bases between the two ends. This CDR3 contains 13 residues.

V usage is TRBV27 and J usage is TRBJ1-2, with a weak D call TRBD1 (6 bases). The germline V gene encodes CDR1 MNHEY and CDR2 SMNVEV (reference sequence). Trimming left V 4 bases short and J 0 bases short, with 18 bases between. The CDR3 runs 17 residues. This CDR3 is CASSSERRQATNYGYTF. The DNA of the CDR3 is TGTGCCAGCAGTTCGGAACGACGACAGGCCACTAACTATGGCTACACCTTC.